This T cell receptor beta chain originates from a study of CD8 T cells in Susac syndrome. Reverse transcription of 0.5 to 1 ug RNA used random hexamers. Via MiXCR, TCRdb re-called the immunoSEQ multiplex PCR reads, giving one row per CDR3 protein. In the table there are approximately 180,000 distinct CDR3 sequences, approximately 95% of which are singletons. The ends were cut back, 8 bases at V and 3 bases at J, with 11 bases in the middle. CDR1 LNHDA and CDR2 SQIVND come from the germline V gene (reference sequence). CDR3 size: 12 residues. This TCR derives from a human donor with multiple sclerosis. V and J are TRBV19 and TRBJ2-7; a weak D match, TRBD1 (6 bases). The sample comprised CD4+ T cells from PBMCs. CDR3 amino acids: CASLGQSYEQYF. The DNA of the CDR3 is TGTGCCAGTCTCGGACAGAGCTACGAGCAGTACTTC.